Listed here are 11 T cell receptor beta chains from one sample, sequenced in a study of blood T cell repertoires in COVID-19. Sequenced by immunoSEQ multiplex PCR; TCRdb stores in-frame clones only, minus some. The data hold 250,000 or so clones, with less than 90% observed a single time. Sequenced input: peripheral blood. These receptors all come from a man in his fifties or sixties with acute or convalescent COVID-19.

V usage is TRBV6-6 and J usage is TRBJ2-1, with 8 nucleotides matching TRBD2. Germline V gene sequence: CDR1 MNHNY, CDR2 SVGAGI (reference sequence). The CDR3 is 16 amino acids. V dropped 2 bases and J dropped 9; count of bases not matched to a gene: 12. The CDR3 sequence is CASSYVTSGASSEQFF. The DNA of the CDR3 is TGTGCCAGCAGTTACGTCACTAGCGGAGCCTCGAGTGAGCAGTTCTTC.

The rearrangement uses TRBV7-6 and TRBJ1-3; perhaps TRBD1 as D (5 bases). Trimming shortened V by 9 bases and J by 0 bases, and 21 bases separated the two germline ends. The germline V gene encodes CDR1 SGHVS and CDR2 FNYEAQ. There are 17 residues in the CDR3. Written as DNA, the CDR3 is TGTGCCAGACCACAGGTCCTATGTGAACTCTCTGGAAACACCATATATTTT. It specifies CARPQVLCELSGNTIYF.

This clone has more than one count but fewer than ten. This chain joins TRBV19 and TRBJ2-6; D possibly corresponds to TRBD1 (5 bases). The V end lost 5 bases, the J end lost 9 bases, and 11 bases lay between the germline ends. CDR3 length equals 13 residues. The germline gives CDR1 LNHDA, CDR2 SQIVND (reference sequence). The CDR3 DNA is TGTGCCAGTAGTCCAGGGCAGGGCAACGTCCTGACTTTC. Translating it yields CASSPGQGNVLTF.

This clone is a singleton in its sample. This chain joins TRBV20-1 and TRBJ2-1; D uncertain. CDR3 length: 10 residues. V was shortened by 4 bases and J by 8 bases, with 6 bases between the two germline ends. Germline V gene sequence: CDR1 DFQATT, CDR2 SNEGSKA (reference sequence). CDR3: CSANFDEQFF. DNA for the CDR3: TGCAGTGCTAATTTCGATGAGCAGTTCTTC.

This rearrangement joins TRBV5-6 to TRBJ2-1; D call uncertain. Trimming took 1 base from V and 9 from J, leaving 17 bases between them. The V gene's germline CDR1 is SGHDT and CDR2 YYEEEE. The CDR3 extends over 15 amino acids. The CDR3 nucleotides read TGTGCCAGCAGCTTGATGGTAGCCGGCTTAGCTGAGCAGTTCTTC. It encodes CASSLMVAGLAEQFF. The full variable domain, with the rest looked up from reference TRBV5-6 and TRBJ2-1, is DAGVTQSPTHLIKTRGQQVTLRCSPKSGHDTVSWYQQALGQGPQFIFQYYEEEERQRGNFPDRFSGHQFPNYSSELNVNALLLGDSALYLCASSLMVAGLAEQFFGPGTRLTVL.

In DNA, the CDR3 is TGTGCCAGCAGCGCCGGAGGGCTACTTGAGAGGAGGGAGCTGTTTTTT. Protein sequence: CASSAGGLLERRELFF. This chain connects TRBV9 to TRBJ2-2, with D perhaps matching TRBD2 (6 bases). The CDR3 spans 16 residues. V was trimmed by 3 bases and J by 9 bases, leaving 21 bases between them. The germline V gene encodes CDR1 SGDLS and CDR2 YYNGEE.

The chain is built from TRBV5-4 and TRBJ2-7, with 10 positions matching TRBD1. CDR3 size: 15 residues. Germline CDR1 SGHNT, CDR2 YYREEE (reference sequence). J lost 1 base, V lost 2 bases, and 3 bases had no gene match. CDR3 in amino acids: CASSFGTGDSYEQYF. The CDR3 DNA reads as TGTGCCAGCAGCTTCGGGACAGGGGATTCCTACGAGCAGTACTTC.

This chain uses TRBV30 with TRBJ1-6; TRBD1 agrees at 8 bases. The V segment lost 1 base and the J segment 9 bases; nucleotides outside the gene matches: 8. CDR3 length: 15 residues. Germline V gene sequence: CDR1 GTSNPN, CDR2 SVGIG (reference sequence). The CDR3 sequence: CAWSDKQGVGSPLHF. The CDR3 region has the DNA TGTGCCTGGAGTGATAAACAGGGGGTAGGTTCACCCCTCCACTTT.

The V call is TRBV19, the J call TRBJ2-3, with D unclear. The CDR3 extends over 12 amino acids. Trimming shortened V by 7 bases and J by 5 bases, and 10 bases separated the two germline ends. CDR1 is LNHDA and CDR2 is SQIVND in the germline V gene (reference sequence). The CDR3 DNA reads TGTGCCAGTACCAGTGGTAAAGATACGCAGTATTTT. Its translation: CASTSGKDTQYF.

The chain couples TRBV28 to TRBJ2-5; 10 bases map to TRBD2. The V gene end was trimmed by 6 bases and the J gene end by 10 bases; junction bases not matched to a gene: 8. CDR3 length: 13 residues. Germline V gene sequence: CDR1 MDHEN, CDR2 SYDVKM. CDR3 nucleotides: TGTGCCAGCAGACTAGCGGGATTTAGTGGCCAGTACTTC. Protein product: CASRLAGFSGQYF. Combining the CDR3 with reference TRBV28 and TRBJ2-5 gives the whole variable domain DVKVTQSSRYLVKRTGEKVFLECVQDMDHENMFWYRQDPGLGLRLIYFSYDVKMKEKGDIPEGYSVSREKKERFSLILESASTNQTSMYLCASRLAGFSGQYFGPGTRLLVL.

The chain recombines TRBV11-1 with TRBJ2-1; D remains unclear. Deletions cut 5 bases from V and 4 bases from J, with 15 bases between. CDR3 length equals 15 residues. Germline CDR1 SGHAT, CDR2 FQDESV (reference sequence). This CDR3 is CASSPPVSGYNEQFF. CDR3 sequence (DNA): TGTGCCAGCAGCCCACCAGTCTCCGGGTACAATGAGCAGTTCTTC.